Detailed here is one T cell receptor beta chain. The specificity of this receptor is unknown. Per-base quality was not reported, and no clone a single base away is much larger than it. These data are taken from a study of T cells in Graves' hyperthyroidism and ophthalmopathy (dated by TCRdb to between 2019 and 2020). The study in broad terms: Peripheral blood was collected at initial diagnosis, before any treatment. To identify TCR V-J signatures that set the groups apart, the researchers used a discovery cohort of about a hundred patients, made up of 40 to 45 with Graves' ophthalmopathy and about 59 with stable Graves' hyperthyroidism. Whether ophthalmopathy could be predicted prospectively was tested in an independent validation cohort made up of some 20 hyperthyroidism patients plus 17 patients who later progressed to ophthalmopathy. The 90 to 100 discovery patients were randomly split 7:3 into training and test sets. In addition, the study compared T-cell repertoires in thyroid tissue and in blood from roughly six Graves' hyperthyroidism patients. After sampling, hyperthyroidism patients received methimazole starting at 30 mg daily, and ophthalmopathy patients received high-dose intravenous methylprednisolone. The paper reports TCR Vbeta CDR3 sequencing of over 120 peripheral blood samples: 40 or so ophthalmopathy, over 70 hyperthyroidism and 17 progressor patients. On the study overall, not on this receptor specifically: A model built on a 13 V-J signature distinguished ophthalmopathy from stable hyperthyroidism, reaching 85% to 90% sensitivity and 81.08% specificity in cross-validation and 80%/75% in testing. In validation, progression to ophthalmopathy was predicted by the model with 70% to 71% sensitivity and 72% to 80% specificity, a median of approximately 6.5 months before onset. Most expanded thyroid clonotypes (frequency above 0.001) were also found in blood, which suggests that blood repertoires may mirror thyroid immune responses. Sample size was not statistically predetermined, and blinding of investigators to group allocation was not performed.

Trimming at the junction amounts to 2 bases on V and 3 bases on J, and the germline ends lie 11 bases apart. Taken from cysteine to phenylalanine, the CDR3 has 14 residues. The entry retains the CDR3 DNA only, 42 bases that are in frame from base 1. The germline V gene gives CDR1 as SGHRS and CDR2 as YFSETQ. Ophthalmopathy patients had moderately to severely active disease, Clinical Activity Score of at least 3, NOSPECS grade of at least 4, and duration under 3 months. Exclusion was applied to patients with uncontrolled infections, other autoimmune diseases, pregnancy or lactation. Diagnoses were based on clinical symptoms, serum thyroxine and TRAb, thyroid ultrasound and orbital computed tomography. PBMCs were separated from about 10 ml of fresh peripheral blood using Ficoll-Paque density gradient centrifugation. Total RNA was extracted with Trizol reagent, and quality was checked on an Agilent 2100 Bioanalyzer.

The TCR beta CDR3 regions were amplified from RNA transcripts. A first-round RT-PCR of the TCR CDR3 used the HTBI primer set with the Qiagen OneStep RT-PCR kit. Libraries were constructed in a second round of multiplex PCR, after which size selection and purification were carried out. Libraries were sequenced paired-end with 100 bp reads on an Illumina HiSeq2000. Concerning the study's data processing: SOAPnuke was used to process the raw data, throwing out any read that contained adapters or uncalled bases, had a mean Phred below 15, or lacked an exact constant-primer or identifier match. COPE v1.2.5 was used to merge the high-quality paired reads, and each unique nucleotide sequence was defined as a clonotype. MiTCR v1.1 was used to align the clonotypes against IMGT TRBV, TRBD and TRBJ reference segments. Only V-J combinations with frequency above 0.0001, covering 99.2% of repertoires, were analysed. The TCS score was defined as F50 (clonal expansion) divided by E x V (chaos), with BLOSUM62-based TCRdist calculated between CDR3 peptides within each V-J. Welch's t-statistics and random forest reduced roughly 530 V-J features to around 14, which were used in a naive Bayes classifier (R e1071). TCRdb took the public reads, trimmed them with fastp at Q25, ran MiXCR for clone calling and kept in-frame beta chains. One record per CDR3 amino acid sequence lists the most common genes and DNA. Clone size and V and J calls follow TCRdb, not the original study. This sample has some 550,000 distinct CDR3 sequences in its table, and roughly a sixth of those were observed once. Of the sample, less than 3.5% is held by the ten largest clones.

The chain joins TRBV5-1 to TRBJ1-2; there is no confident call for the D gene. The receptor was isolated from a woman between 40 and 50 years old with Graves' ophthalmopathy. Sequences were obtained from blood. The sequence in DNA is TGCGCCAGCAGCTTCGGGCCTCCTGACTATGGCTACACCTTC. Translated, this gives CASSFGPPDYGYTF.